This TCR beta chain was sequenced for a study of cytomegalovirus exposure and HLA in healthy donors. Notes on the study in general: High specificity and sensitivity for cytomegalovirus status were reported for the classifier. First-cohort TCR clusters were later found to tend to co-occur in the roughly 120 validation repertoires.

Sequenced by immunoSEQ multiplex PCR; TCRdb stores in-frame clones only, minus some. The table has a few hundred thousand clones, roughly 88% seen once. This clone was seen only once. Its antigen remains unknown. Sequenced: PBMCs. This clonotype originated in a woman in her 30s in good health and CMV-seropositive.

The CDR3 coding sequence is TGTGCCAGCAGTGGGGTGACAGGGACCACTGAAGCTTTCTTT. The encoded protein is CASSGVTGTTEAFF. This sequence joins TRBV25-1 and TRBJ1-1; 7 bases agree with TRBD1. J was trimmed by 4 bases and V by 4 bases; bases with no gene match: 6. This CDR3 region has 14 residues. CDR1 and CDR2 from the germline V gene are MGHDK and SYGVNS.